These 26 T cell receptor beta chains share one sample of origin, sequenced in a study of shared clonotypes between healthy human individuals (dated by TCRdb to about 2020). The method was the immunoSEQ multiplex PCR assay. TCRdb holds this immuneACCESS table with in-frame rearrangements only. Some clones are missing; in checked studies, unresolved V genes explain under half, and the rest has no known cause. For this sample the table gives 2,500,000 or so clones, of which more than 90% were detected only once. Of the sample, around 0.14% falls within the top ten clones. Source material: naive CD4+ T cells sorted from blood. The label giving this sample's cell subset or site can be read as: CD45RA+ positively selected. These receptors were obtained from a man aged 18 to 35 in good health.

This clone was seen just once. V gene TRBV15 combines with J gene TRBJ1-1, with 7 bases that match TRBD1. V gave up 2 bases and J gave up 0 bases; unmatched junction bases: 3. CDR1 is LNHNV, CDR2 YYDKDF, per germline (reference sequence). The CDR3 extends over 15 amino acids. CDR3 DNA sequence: TGTGCCACCAGCAGACCCGGGACAGTGAACACTGAAGCTTTCTTT. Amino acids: CATSRPGTVNTEAFF.

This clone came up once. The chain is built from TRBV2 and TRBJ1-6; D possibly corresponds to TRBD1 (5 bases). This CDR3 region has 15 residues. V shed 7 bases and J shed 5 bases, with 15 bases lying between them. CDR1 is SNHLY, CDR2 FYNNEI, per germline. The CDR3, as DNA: TGTGCCAGCAAGGAACAAGACAGCGATAATTCACCCCTCCACTTT. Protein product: CASKEQDSDNSPLHF.

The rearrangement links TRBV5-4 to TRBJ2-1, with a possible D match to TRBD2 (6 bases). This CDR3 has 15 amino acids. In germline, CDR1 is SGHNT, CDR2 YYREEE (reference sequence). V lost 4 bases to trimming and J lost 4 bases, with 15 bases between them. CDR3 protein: CASSPRAGLYNEQFF. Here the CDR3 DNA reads TGTGCCAGCAGCCCGAGGGCGGGGTTATACAATGAGCAGTTCTTC.

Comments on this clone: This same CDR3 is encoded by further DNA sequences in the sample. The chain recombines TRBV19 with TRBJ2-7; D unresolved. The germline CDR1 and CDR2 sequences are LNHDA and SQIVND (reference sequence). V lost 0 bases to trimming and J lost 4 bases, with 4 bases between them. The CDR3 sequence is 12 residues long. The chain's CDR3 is CASSIEGYEQYF. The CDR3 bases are TGTGCCAGTAGTATAGAAGGATACGAGCAGTACTTC.

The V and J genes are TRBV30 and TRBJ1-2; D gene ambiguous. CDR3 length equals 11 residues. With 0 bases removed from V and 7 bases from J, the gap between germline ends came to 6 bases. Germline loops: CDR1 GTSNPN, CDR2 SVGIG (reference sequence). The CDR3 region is CAWSVVSGYTF. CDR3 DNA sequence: TGTGCCTGGAGTGTCGTCAGTGGCTACACCTTC.

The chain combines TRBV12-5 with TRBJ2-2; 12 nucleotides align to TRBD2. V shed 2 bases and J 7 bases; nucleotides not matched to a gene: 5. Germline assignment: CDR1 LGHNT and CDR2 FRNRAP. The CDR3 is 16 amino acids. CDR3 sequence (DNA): TGTGCTAGTGGTTTGCGACTAGCGGGAGTACACGGGGAGCTGTTTTTT. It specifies CASGLRLAGVHGELFF.

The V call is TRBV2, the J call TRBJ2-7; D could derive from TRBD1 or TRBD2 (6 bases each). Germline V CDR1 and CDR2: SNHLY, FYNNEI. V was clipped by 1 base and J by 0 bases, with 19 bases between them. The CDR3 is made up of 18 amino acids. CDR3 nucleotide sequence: TGTGCCAGCAGTGAAGGAATAGGCGGGACACCCAGCTCCTACGAGCAGTACTTC. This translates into CASSEGIGGTPSSYEQYF.

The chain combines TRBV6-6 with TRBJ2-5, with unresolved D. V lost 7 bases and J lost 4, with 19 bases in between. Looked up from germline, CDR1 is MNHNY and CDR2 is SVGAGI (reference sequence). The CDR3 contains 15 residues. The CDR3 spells CASTRASSTPETQYF. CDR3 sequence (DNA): TGTGCCAGCACCCGAGCGTCCTCTACCCCAGAGACCCAGTACTTC.

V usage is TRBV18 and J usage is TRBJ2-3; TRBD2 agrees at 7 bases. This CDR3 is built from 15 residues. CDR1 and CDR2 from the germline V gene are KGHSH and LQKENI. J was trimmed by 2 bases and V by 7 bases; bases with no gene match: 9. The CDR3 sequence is CASFPLAALTDTQYF. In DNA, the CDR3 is TGTGCCAGCTTCCCCCTAGCGGCTCTCACAGATACGCAGTATTTT. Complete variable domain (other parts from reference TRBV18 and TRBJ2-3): NAGVMQNPRHLVRRRGQEARLRCSPMKGHSHVYWYRQLPEEGLKFMVYLQKENIIDESGMPKERFSAEFPKEGPSILRIQQVVRGDSAAYFCASFPLAALTDTQYFGPGTRLTVL.

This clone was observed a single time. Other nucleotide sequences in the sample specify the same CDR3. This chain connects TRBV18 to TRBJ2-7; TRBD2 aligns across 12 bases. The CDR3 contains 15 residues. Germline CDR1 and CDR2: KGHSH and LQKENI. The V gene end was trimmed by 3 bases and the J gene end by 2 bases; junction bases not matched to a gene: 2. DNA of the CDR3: TGTGCCAGCTCACCCACTAGCGGGGGGACCTACGAGCAGTACTTC. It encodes CASSPTSGGTYEQYF.

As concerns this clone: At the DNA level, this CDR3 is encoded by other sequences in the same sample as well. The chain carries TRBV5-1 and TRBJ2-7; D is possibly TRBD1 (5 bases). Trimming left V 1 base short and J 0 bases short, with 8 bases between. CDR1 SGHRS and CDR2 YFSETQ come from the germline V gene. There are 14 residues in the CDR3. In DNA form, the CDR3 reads TGCGCCAGCAGCTTGCAGGGCAGCTCCTACGAGCAGTACTTC. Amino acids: CASSLQGSSYEQYF.

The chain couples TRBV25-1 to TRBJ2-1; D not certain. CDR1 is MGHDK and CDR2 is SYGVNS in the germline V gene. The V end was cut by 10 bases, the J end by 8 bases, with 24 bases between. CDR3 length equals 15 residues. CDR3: CATSLDLAQGYEQFF. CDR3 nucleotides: TGTGCCACCTCCCTCGACCTGGCCCAAGGGTATGAGCAGTTCTTC.

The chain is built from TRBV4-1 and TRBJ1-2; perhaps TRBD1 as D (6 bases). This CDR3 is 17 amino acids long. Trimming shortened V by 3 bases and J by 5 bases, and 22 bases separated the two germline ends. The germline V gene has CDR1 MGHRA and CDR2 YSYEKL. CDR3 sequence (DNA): TGCGCCAGCAGCCACCGACAGGTCCCCGATGGAGGATATGGCTACACCTTC. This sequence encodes CASSHRQVPDGGYGYTF.

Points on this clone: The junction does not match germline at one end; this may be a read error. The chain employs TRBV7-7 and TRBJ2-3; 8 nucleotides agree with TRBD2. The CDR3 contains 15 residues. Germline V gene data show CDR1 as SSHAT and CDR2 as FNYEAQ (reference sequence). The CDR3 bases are TGTGCTAGCAGCCGTATAGCGGGGCCAACAGATACGCAGTATTTT. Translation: CASSRIAGPTDTQYF.

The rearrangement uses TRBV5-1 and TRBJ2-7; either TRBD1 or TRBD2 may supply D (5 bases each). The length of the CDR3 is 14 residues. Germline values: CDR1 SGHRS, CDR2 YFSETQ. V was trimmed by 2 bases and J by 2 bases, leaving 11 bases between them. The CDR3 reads CASSFEGITYEQYF. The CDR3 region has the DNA TGCGCCAGCAGCTTTGAGGGGATAACCTACGAGCAGTACTTC.

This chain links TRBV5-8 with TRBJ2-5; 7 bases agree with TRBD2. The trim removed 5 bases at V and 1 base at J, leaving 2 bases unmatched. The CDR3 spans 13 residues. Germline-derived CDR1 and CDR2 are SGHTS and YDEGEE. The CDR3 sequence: CASRREFQETQYF. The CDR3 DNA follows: TGTGCCAGCAGGCGGGAGTTCCAAGAGACCCAGTACTTC.

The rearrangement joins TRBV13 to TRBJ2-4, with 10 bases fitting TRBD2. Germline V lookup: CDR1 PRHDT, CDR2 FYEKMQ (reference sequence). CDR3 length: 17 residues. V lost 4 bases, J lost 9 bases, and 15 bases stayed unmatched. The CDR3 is CASSSTSQGSGGFIQYF. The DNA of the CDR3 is TGTGCCAGCAGCTCTACCTCGCAGGGTAGCGGGGGGTTCATTCAGTACTTC.

CDR3 region: CASSVGYDTLTGELFF. The CDR3 coding sequence is TGTGCCAGCAGCGTAGGTTACGACACTCTCACCGGGGAGCTGTTTTTT. The chain uses TRBV9 and TRBJ2-2, with D hard to call. Germline CDR1 SGDLS, CDR2 YYNGEE. CDR3 size: 16 residues. V was shortened by 0 bases and J by 4 bases, with 13 bases between the two germline ends.

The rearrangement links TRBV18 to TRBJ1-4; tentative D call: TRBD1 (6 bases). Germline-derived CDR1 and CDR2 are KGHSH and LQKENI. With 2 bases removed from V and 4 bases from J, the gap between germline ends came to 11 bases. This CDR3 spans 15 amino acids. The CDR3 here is CASSPRRTVNEKLFF. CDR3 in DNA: TGTGCCAGCTCACCAAGGCGGACAGTTAATGAAAAACTGTTTTTT.

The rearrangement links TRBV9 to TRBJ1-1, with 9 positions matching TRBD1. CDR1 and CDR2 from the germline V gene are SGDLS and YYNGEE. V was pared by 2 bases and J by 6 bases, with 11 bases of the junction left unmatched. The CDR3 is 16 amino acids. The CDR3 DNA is TGTGCCAGCAGCGTGGGACAGGGCCTACTTTTGGCTGAAGCTTTCTTT. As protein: CASSVGQGLLLAEAFF.

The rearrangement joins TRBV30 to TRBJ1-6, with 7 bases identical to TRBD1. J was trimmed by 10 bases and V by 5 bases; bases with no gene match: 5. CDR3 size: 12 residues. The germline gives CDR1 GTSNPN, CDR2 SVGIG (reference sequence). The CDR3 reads CAWGRGESPLHF. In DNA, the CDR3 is TGTGCCTGGGGCAGGGGGGAATCACCCCTCCACTTT.

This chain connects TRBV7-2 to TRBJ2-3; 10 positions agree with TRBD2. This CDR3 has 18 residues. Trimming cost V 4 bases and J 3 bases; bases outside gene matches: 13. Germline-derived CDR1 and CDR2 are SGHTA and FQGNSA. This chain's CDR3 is CASSYYPLAGVGTDTQYF. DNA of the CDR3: TGTGCCAGCAGCTATTACCCCCTAGCGGGAGTTGGTACAGATACGCAGTATTTT.

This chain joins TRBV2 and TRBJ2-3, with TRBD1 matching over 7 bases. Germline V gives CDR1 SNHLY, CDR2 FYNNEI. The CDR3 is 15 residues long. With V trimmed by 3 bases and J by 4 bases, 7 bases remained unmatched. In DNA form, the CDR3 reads TGTGCCAGCAGTGACTGGCAGGGGGATCCAGATACGCAGTATTTT. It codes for CASSDWQGDPDTQYF.

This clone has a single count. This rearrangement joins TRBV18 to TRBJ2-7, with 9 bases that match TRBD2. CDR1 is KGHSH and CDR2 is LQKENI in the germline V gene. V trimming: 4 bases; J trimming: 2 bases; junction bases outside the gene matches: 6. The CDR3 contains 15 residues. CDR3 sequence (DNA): TGTGCCAGCTCACTAAGGACTAGCGATGCCTACGAGCAGTACTTC. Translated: CASSLRTSDAYEQYF.

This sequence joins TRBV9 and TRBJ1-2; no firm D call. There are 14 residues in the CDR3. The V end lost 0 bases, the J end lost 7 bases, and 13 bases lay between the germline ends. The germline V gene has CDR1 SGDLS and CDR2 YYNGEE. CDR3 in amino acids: CASSVGEGSGGYTF. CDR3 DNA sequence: TGTGCCAGCAGCGTAGGAGAGGGATCAGGTGGCTACACCTTC.

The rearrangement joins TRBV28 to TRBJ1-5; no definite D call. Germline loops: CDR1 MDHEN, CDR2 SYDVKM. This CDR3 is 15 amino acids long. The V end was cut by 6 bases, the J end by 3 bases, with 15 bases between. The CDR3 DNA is TGTGCCAGCAGCCCCTCGGACCGCTACAATCAGCCCCAGCATTTT. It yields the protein CASSPSDRYNQPQHF.